The next 30 T cell receptor beta chains were all read from a single sample in a study of blood T cell repertoires in COVID-19. Clones were read by immunoSEQ multiplex PCR, and TCRdb kept only the in-frame ones, dropping some. The data contain about 150,000 clones, 70% to 85% of them seen just once; the ten biggest clones take up 0.6% to 0.65%. Sample: peripheral blood. The receptors come from a man aged 60 to 69 with COVID-19, enrolled during active disease.

The chain employs TRBV11-3 and TRBJ1-2; no definite D call. V was trimmed by 5 bases and J by 4 bases, leaving 14 bases between them. The germline V gene encodes CDR1 SGHNT and CDR2 YENEEA. The CDR3 sequence is 14 residues long. The CDR3 spells CASSPRRAFYGYTF. The CDR3 DNA sequence: TGTGCCAGCAGCCCCCGGCGGGCCTTCTATGGCTACACCTTC.

On this clone itself: Other DNA sequences in the same sample also yield this CDR3. The chain is built from TRBV5-1 and TRBJ1-6; the D is unclear. This CDR3 comprises 15 residues. Germline V gene sequence: CDR1 SGHRS, CDR2 YFSETQ. V was pared by 0 bases and J by 5 bases, with 9 bases between. The CDR3 sequence is CASSLGSGNNSPLHF. CDR3 in DNA: TGCGCCAGCAGCTTGGGTTCGGGAAATAATTCACCCCTCCACTTT.

This rearrangement joins TRBV18 to TRBJ1-1, with 7 bases lining up with TRBD1. CDR1 and CDR2 (germline): KGHSH, LQKENI. J lost 6 bases, V lost 0 bases, and 4 bases had no gene match. CDR3 length: 14 amino acids. In DNA form, the CDR3 reads TGTGCCAGCTCACCACCCGTAGACAGGGCTGAAGCTTTCTTT. This sequence encodes CASSPPVDRAEAFF.

This CDR3 reads CASSLGMGLADTQYF. The CDR3 DNA follows: TGTGCCAGCAGCCTTGGGATGGGGCTGGCAGATACGCAGTATTTT. V usage is TRBV11-3 and J usage is TRBJ2-3, with D perhaps matching TRBD1 (5 bases). The CDR3 runs to 15 residues. Germline V CDR1 and CDR2: SGHNT, YENEEA. Trimming shortened V by 5 bases and J by 4 bases, and 16 bases separated the two germline ends. The full variable domain, rest sourced from reference TRBV11-3 and TRBJ2-3, is EAGVVQSPRYKIIEKKQPVAFWCNPISGHNTLYWYLQNLGQGPELLIRYENEEAVDDSQLPKDRFSAERLKGVDSTLKIQPAELGDSAVYLCASSLGMGLADTQYFGPGTRLTVL.

The chain employs TRBV6-5 and TRBJ1-1; D gene ambiguous. The CDR3 is 14 amino acids. The germline V gene has CDR1 MNHEY and CDR2 SVGAGI. With 4 bases removed from V and 0 bases from J, the gap between germline ends came to 9 bases. CDR3 nucleotide sequence: TGTGCCAGCAGTTCCCCTAGTATGAACACTGAAGCTTTCTTT. This gives the protein CASSSPSMNTEAFF.

The chain joins TRBV19 to TRBJ2-3; possible D gene TRBD1, 5 bases. The CDR3 totals 14 residues. Germline V gives CDR1 LNHDA, CDR2 SQIVND (reference sequence). Trimming left V 3 bases short and J 3 bases short, with 10 bases between. This chain's CDR3 is CASSIEGATDTQYF. In nucleotides, the CDR3 is TGTGCCAGTAGTATCGAAGGGGCGACAGATACGCAGTATTTT.

The chain links TRBV11-2 to TRBJ2-3, with D perhaps matching TRBD1 (5 bases). This CDR3 contains 14 residues. CDR1 is SGHAT, CDR2 FQNNGV, per germline. V was pared by 2 bases and J by 6 bases, with 12 bases between. The CDR3 DNA reads TGTGCCAGCAGCTTACTTCAGGGTGAGGATACGCAGTATTTT. Its translation: CASSLLQGEDTQYF.

This CDR3 reads CASSLSRDRENNSPLHF. The DNA for the CDR3 is TGCGCCAGCAGTCTGTCCCGGGACAGGGAAAATAATTCACCCCTCCACTTT. The rearrangement links TRBV4-3 to TRBJ1-6; TRBD1 aligns across 9 bases. This CDR3 spans 17 amino acids. Trimming at V came to 6 bases and at J to 5 bases, leaving 11 bases not matched to a gene. Per the germline V gene, CDR1 is LGHNA and CDR2 is YSLEER.

The chain employs TRBV7-2 and TRBJ1-2; a possible D gene is TRBD1 (5 bases). Germline V gene data show CDR1 as SGHTA and CDR2 as FQGNSA. The CDR3 is 15 amino acids. V was cut by 5 bases and J by 4 bases, with 17 bases left in between. The chain's CDR3 is CASSQKTAPVYGYTF. The CDR3 nucleotides read TGTGCCAGCAGCCAGAAGACAGCGCCCGTCTATGGCTACACCTTC.

This chain connects TRBV11-3 to TRBJ1-1, with a tentative D call TRBD1 (5 bases). The CDR3 is 14 residues long. With 5 bases removed from V and 2 bases from J, the gap between germline ends came to 12 bases. In germline, CDR1 is SGHNT, CDR2 YENEEA. CDR3 nucleotides: TGTGCCAGCAGCCCTGACAGCGCAAACACTGAAGCTTTCTTT. The encoded protein is CASSPDSANTEAFF.

This rearrangement joins TRBV7-2 to TRBJ2-2; 9 positions agree with TRBD1. V lost 5 bases to trimming and J lost 7 bases; unmatched junction nucleotides: 8. The CDR3 is 15 amino acids. Germline CDR1 and CDR2: SGHTA and FQGNSA. This CDR3 reads CASSPRQGGSGELFF. Written as DNA, the CDR3 is TGTGCCAGCAGCCCCCGACAGGGGGGTAGCGGGGAGCTGTTTTTT.

The V gene is TRBV6-5, the J gene TRBJ1-5; D is unresolved. The CDR3 sequence is 13 residues long. The V gene's germline CDR1 is MNHEY and CDR2 SVGAGI. V shed 2 bases and J shed 5 bases, with 7 bases lying between them. The CDR3 bases are TGTGCCAGCAGTTACACGATAGATCAGCCCCAGCATTTT. This codes for CASSYTIDQPQHF.

This clone was seen once. The chain has TRBV19 and TRBJ2-3; 7 nucleotides line up with TRBD2. The germline CDR1 and CDR2 sequences are LNHDA and SQIVND (reference sequence). V was pared by 10 bases and J by 2 bases, with 9 bases of the junction left unmatched. This CDR3 has 14 residues. This chain's CDR3 is CATSLSGNTDTQYF. The CDR3 coding sequence is TGTGCCACCTCCCTGAGCGGGAACACAGATACGCAGTATTTT. Full variable domain (rest looked up from reference TRBV19 and TRBJ2-3): DGGITQSPKYLFRKEGQNVTLSCEQNLNHDAMYWYRQDPGQGLRLIYYSQIVNDFQKGDIAEGYSVSREKKESFPLTVTSAQKNPTAFYLCATSLSGNTDTQYFGPGTRLTVL.

The chain links TRBV19 to TRBJ2-2; a weak D match, TRBD2 (6 bases). V lost 7 bases and J lost 1, with 10 bases in between. This CDR3 region has 14 residues. Germline assignment: CDR1 LNHDA and CDR2 SQIVND (reference sequence). CDR3 in amino acids: CASKAGVNTGELFF. For the CDR3, the DNA is TGTGCCAGTAAAGCGGGCGTGAACACCGGGGAGCTGTTTTTT.

This chain links TRBV2 with TRBJ2-1, with a weak D call TRBD1 (5 bases). CDR1 is SNHLY and CDR2 is FYNNEI in the germline V gene. With 7 bases removed from V and 5 bases from J, the gap between germline ends came to 12 bases. CDR3 size: 13 residues. Here the CDR3 DNA reads TGTGCCAGCAAACTGGACAACAACAATGAGCAGTTCTTC. It encodes CASKLDNNNEQFF.

The chain employs TRBV27 and TRBJ1-2, with D perhaps TRBD1 (6 bases). The CDR3 runs 13 residues. CDR1 and CDR2 from the germline V gene are MNHEY and SMNVEV (reference sequence). V lost 6 bases to trimming and J lost 8 bases, with 16 bases between them. The CDR3: CASRLNREGGYTF. In DNA, the CDR3 is TGTGCCAGCAGGCTCAACAGGGAGGGGGGCTACACCTTC.

The CDR3 protein is CAISVQEGLYGYTF. CDR3 sequence (DNA): TGTGCCATCAGTGTTCAAGAGGGACTCTATGGCTACACCTTC. The J gene is TRBJ1-2, the V gene TRBV10-3, with D perhaps TRBD1 (5 bases). V was pared by 4 bases and J by 4 bases, with 13 bases between. Germline V lookup: CDR1 ENHRY, CDR2 SYGVKD. The CDR3 extends over 14 amino acids.

J is TRBJ1-1 and V is TRBV5-6; D remains unclear. CDR3 length equals 14 residues. V shed 1 base and J shed 4 bases, with 11 bases lying between them. Germline values: CDR1 SGHDT, CDR2 YYEEEE. In DNA form, the CDR3 reads TGTGCCAGCAGCTTGTGGATGGGAGGCACTGAAGCTTTCTTT. Protein product: CASSLWMGGTEAFF.

The chain employs TRBV11-2 and TRBJ1-2; D gene ambiguous. Germline V CDR1 and CDR2: SGHAT, FQNNGV. V lost 1 base to trimming and J lost 0 bases, with 9 bases between them. CDR3 size: 15 residues. The CDR3 DNA sequence: TGTGCCAGCAGCTTAGTCGCAGTCCCTAACTATGGCTACACCTTC. Translation: CASSLVAVPNYGYTF.

This clone was counted ten times or more. J is TRBJ1-6 and V is TRBV2; 10 bases match TRBD1. The CDR3 is 15 residues long. The junction had 11 bases not matched to a gene; V was cut back by 8 bases and J by 10 bases. The germline V gene has CDR1 SNHLY and CDR2 FYNNEI. CDR3 nucleotides: TGTGCCAGCGGAAGCCGGGACAGGGGTGACTCACCCCTCCACTTT. Protein: CASGSRDRGDSPLHF.

This clone was counted between two and nine times. The chain employs TRBV5-6 and TRBJ1-3; 8 bases match TRBD1. The CDR3 runs to 16 residues. Germline CDR1 is SGHDT and CDR2 is YYEEEE. V gave up 1 base and J gave up 1 base; unmatched junction bases: 4. CDR3 loop: CASSLSTGGSGNTIYF. The DNA for the CDR3 is TGTGCCAGCAGCTTGTCTACAGGGGGATCTGGAAACACCATATATTTT.

The V gene is TRBV2, the J gene TRBJ1-6; D gene ambiguous. The CDR3 extends over 13 amino acids. Germline loops: CDR1 SNHLY, CDR2 FYNNEI. V lost 11 bases and J 6 bases, leaving 14 bases between the germline ends. This chain's CDR3 is CACGQLVNSPLHF. The CDR3 DNA sequence: TGTGCCTGCGGGCAGCTTGTTAATTCACCCCTCCACTTT.

The chain recombines TRBV6-2 or TRBV6-3 with TRBJ2-7; TRBD2 aligns across 15 bases. The CDR3 runs to 16 residues. CDR1 is MNHEY and CDR2 is SVGEGT in the germline V gene. J lost 7 bases, V lost 4 bases, and 8 bases had no gene match. The CDR3, as DNA: TGTGCCAGCAGTTCCGTCGGGACTAGCGGGAGGTATGAGCAGTACTTC. It encodes CASSSVGTSGRYEQYF.

This clone has only one observation. The genes are TRBV12-3 or TRBV12-4 and TRBJ2-5; D gene ambiguous. CDR3 length: 13 residues. V was pared by 2 bases and J by 5 bases, with 9 bases between. The CDR3 DNA reads TGTGCCAGCAGTTTAAGAGAGGCGGAGACCCAGTACTTC. The encoded protein is CASSLREAETQYF.

This clone was seen a single time. V gene TRBV5-1 combines with J gene TRBJ2-7; 9 bases are a match to TRBD1. The junction had 4 bases not matched to a gene; V was cut back by 4 bases and J by 2 bases. The length of the CDR3 is 14 residues. Germline CDR1 reads SGHRS; CDR2 reads YFSETQ. CDR3 DNA: TGCGCCAGCAGCGCGGGACAGGGACCCTACGAGCAGTACTTC. Its protein product is CASSAGQGPYEQYF.

In nucleotides, the CDR3 is TGTGCCAGCCGCAACTTGAGGAATGAGCAGTTCTTC. It codes for CASRNLRNEQFF. This chain connects TRBV5-6 to TRBJ2-1; D gene ambiguous. Germline CDR1 and CDR2: SGHDT and YYEEEE. Trimming removed 7 bases at V and 7 bases at J, with 12 bases between. The CDR3 runs 12 residues. Variable domain in full (rest from reference TRBV5-6 and TRBJ2-1): DAGVTQSPTHLIKTRGQQVTLRCSPKSGHDTVSWYQQALGQGPQFIFQYYEEEERQRGNFPDRFSGHQFPNYSSELNVNALLLGDSALYLCASRNLRNEQFFGPGTRLTVL.

The chain uses TRBV6-5 and TRBJ2-1; perhaps TRBD1 as D (5 bases). CDR1 MNHEY and CDR2 SVGAGI come from the germline V gene. The CDR3 sequence is 14 residues long. V lost 6 bases and J lost 0, with 9 bases in between. The CDR3 coding sequence is TGTGCCAGCAGCGACAGTTACTCCTACAATGAGCAGTTCTTC. Amino acid sequence: CASSDSYSYNEQFF.

The V gene is TRBV6-6, the J gene TRBJ1-1; no definite D call. V gave up 2 bases and J gave up 6 bases, with 10 bases separating them. Per the germline V gene, CDR1 is MNHNY and CDR2 is SVGAGI (reference sequence). This CDR3 has 13 amino acids. CDR3 sequence: CASSYRMGAEAFF. As DNA, the CDR3 is TGTGCCAGCAGTTACCGCATGGGAGCTGAAGCTTTCTTT.

The gene calls are TRBV18 and TRBJ1-6, with TRBD1 matching over 10 bases. V lost 3 bases to trimming and J lost 10 bases; unmatched junction nucleotides: 9. The V gene's germline CDR1 is KGHSH and CDR2 LQKENI. The CDR3 has 16 residues. CDR3 loop: CASSPGQGSGESPLHF. CDR3 DNA: TGTGCCAGCTCACCGGGACAGGGGAGCGGAGAGTCACCCCTCCACTTT.

The chain uses TRBV28 and TRBJ2-7, with TRBD1 identical over 10 bases. The CDR3 extends over 14 amino acids. Germline lookup yields CDR1 MDHEN and CDR2 SYDVKM. The trim removed 6 bases at V and 6 bases at J, leaving 8 bases unmatched. CDR3 residues: CASRLRDRGREQYF. For the CDR3, the DNA is TGTGCCAGCAGACTCCGGGACAGGGGACGCGAGCAGTACTTC.